The entry that follows covers one T cell receptor (beta chain) sequence. These data originate in a study of blood T cell repertoires in COVID-19. Overall study: Acute and convalescent COVID-19 specimens originated in the United States, Italy and Spain. PBMCs, B-cell-depleted T cells, or T cells were the source of the cDNA or gDNA that made up the material.

Per the original methods: Estimation of nucleated cell counts relied on the amplification of reference gene primers. Assay used: immunoSEQ multiplex PCR; TCRdb lists only in-frame clones, some missing. The V and J calls and clone size were taken over from that table, and D and trimming were inferred from the DNA. Among approximately 60,000 clones listed, roughly 76% were seen once. Germline assignment: CDR1 SGHVS and CDR2 FQNEAQ. The germline V and J ends were trimmed by 9 bases and 5 bases, with 13 bases remaining between them. The CDR3 length is 12 residues. V is TRBV7-8 and J is TRBJ2-5, with no clear D. Sequencing used peripheral blood. This clonotype originated in a man over 45 with active or convalescent COVID-19. The CDR3 protein is CASLRLGETQYF. The DNA for the CDR3 is TGTGCCAGTCTTCGACTCGGTGAGACCCAGTACTTC.